Listed here is a single T cell receptor beta chain. Sequencing was performed with immunoSEQ multiplex PCR; in TCRdb, only in-frame clones are kept and a portion is missing. Of about 140,000 clones listed, more than 65% were seen once; the top ten hold roughly 7.3%. The CDR3 runs to 16 residues. In germline, CDR1 is LNHDA, CDR2 SQIVND (reference sequence). Deletions cut 6 bases from V and 1 base from J, with 19 bases between. This specimen comes from a study of blood T cell repertoires in COVID-19. In the study overall: Sites in the United States, Italy and Spain provided acute and convalescent COVID-19 samples. Sources were T cells, B-cell-depleted T cells, or PBMCs; the material itself was cDNA or gDNA.

The chain carries TRBV19 and TRBJ2-7, with D possibly matching TRBD1 (6 bases). This TCR derives from a human donor in a cohort sampled during active COVID-19. Sequencing was performed on peripheral blood. The CDR3 DNA reads as TGTGCCAGTAGGAACTCCGGGACACATGTTTCCTACGAGCAGTACTTC. Encoded protein: CASRNSGTHVSYEQYF.